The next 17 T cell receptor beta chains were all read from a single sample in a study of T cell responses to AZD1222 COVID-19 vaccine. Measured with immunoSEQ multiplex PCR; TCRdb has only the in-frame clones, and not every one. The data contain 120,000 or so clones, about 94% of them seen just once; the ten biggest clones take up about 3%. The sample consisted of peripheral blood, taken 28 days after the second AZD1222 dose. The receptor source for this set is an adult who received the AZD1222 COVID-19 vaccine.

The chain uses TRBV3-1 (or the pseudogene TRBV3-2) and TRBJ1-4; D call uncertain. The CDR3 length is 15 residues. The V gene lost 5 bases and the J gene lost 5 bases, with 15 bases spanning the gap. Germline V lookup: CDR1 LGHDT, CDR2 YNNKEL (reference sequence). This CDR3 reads CASSKRVITNEKLFF. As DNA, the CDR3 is TGTGCCAGCAGCAAAAGGGTAATCACAAATGAAAAACTGTTTTTT.

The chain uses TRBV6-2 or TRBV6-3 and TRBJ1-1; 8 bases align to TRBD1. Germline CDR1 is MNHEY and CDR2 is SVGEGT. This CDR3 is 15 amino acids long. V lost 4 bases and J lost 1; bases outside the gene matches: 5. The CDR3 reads CASSSYRGTNTEAFF. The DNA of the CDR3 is TGTGCCAGCAGTTCCTACAGGGGGACGAACACTGAAGCTTTCTTT.

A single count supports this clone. CDR3 in amino acids: CASSGTTNEKLFF. CDR3 nucleotides: TGTGCCAGCAGCGGGACAACTAATGAAAAACTGTTTTTT. The chain joins TRBV3-1 (or the pseudogene TRBV3-2) to TRBJ1-4; unclear D gene. The CDR3 sequence is 13 residues long. V lost 5 bases to trimming and J lost 0 bases, with 4 bases between them. CDR1 and CDR2 (germline): LGHDT, YNNKEL (reference sequence).

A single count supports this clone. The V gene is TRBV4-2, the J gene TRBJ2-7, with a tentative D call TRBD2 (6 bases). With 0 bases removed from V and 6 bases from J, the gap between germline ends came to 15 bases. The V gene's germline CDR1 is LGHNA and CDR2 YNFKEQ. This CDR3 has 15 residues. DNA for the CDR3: TGTGCCAGCAGCCAAGAAAGAACTAGCTGGGGCGAGCAGTACTTC. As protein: CASSQERTSWGEQYF.

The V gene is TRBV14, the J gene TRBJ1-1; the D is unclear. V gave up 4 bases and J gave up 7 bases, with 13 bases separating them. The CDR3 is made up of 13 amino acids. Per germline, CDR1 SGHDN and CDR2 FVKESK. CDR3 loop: CASSLLSGNEAFF. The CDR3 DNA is TGTGCCAGCAGCCTTCTCTCGGGGAATGAAGCTTTCTTT. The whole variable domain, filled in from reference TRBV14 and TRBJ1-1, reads EAGVTQFPSHSVIEKGQTVTLRCDPISGHDNLYWYRRVMGKEIKFLLHFVKESKQDESGMPNNRFLAERTGGTYSTLKVQPAELEDSGVYFCASSLLSGNEAFFGQGTRLTVV.

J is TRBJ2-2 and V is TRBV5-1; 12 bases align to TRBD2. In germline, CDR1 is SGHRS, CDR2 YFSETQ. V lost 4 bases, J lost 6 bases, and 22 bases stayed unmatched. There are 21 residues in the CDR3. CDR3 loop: CASSVRPLAGGDALRSGELFF. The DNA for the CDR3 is TGCGCCAGCAGCGTTCGTCCACTAGCGGGAGGAGACGCACTGCGATCCGGGGAGCTGTTTTTT.

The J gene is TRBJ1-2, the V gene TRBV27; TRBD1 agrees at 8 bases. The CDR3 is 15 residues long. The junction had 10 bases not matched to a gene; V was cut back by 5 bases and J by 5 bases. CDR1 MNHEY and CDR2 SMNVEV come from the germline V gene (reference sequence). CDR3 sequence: CASSPGQGVRYGYTF. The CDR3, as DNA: TGTGCCAGCAGTCCCGGACAGGGCGTCCGTTATGGCTACACCTTC.

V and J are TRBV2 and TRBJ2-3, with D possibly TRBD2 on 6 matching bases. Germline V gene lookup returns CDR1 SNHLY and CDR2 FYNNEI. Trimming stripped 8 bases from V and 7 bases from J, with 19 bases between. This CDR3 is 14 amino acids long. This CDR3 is CASRPGLSGHTQYF. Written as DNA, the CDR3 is TGTGCCAGCCGCCCGGGACTCAGTGGGCATACGCAGTATTTT.

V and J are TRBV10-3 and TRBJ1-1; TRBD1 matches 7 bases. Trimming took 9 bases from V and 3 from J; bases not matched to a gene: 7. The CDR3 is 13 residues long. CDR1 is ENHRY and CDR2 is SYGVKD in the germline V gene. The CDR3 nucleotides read TGTGCCATAAAGCAGGGGGAGGACACTGAAGCTTTCTTT. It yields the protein CAIKQGEDTEAFF.

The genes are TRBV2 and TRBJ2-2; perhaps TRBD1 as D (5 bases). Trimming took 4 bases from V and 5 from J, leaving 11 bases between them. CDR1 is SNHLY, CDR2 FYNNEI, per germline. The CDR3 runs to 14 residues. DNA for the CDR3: TGTGCCAGCAGTGTGATGGGGCGGACCGGGGAGCTGTTTTTT. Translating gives CASSVMGRTGELFF.

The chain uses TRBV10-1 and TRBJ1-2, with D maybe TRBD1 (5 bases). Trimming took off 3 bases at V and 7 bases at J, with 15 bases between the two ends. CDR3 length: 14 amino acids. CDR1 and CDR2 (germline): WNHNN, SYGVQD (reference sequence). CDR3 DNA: TGCGCCAGCAGTGACTCGACAAGGGGAAGTGGCTACACCTTC. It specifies CASSDSTRGSGYTF.

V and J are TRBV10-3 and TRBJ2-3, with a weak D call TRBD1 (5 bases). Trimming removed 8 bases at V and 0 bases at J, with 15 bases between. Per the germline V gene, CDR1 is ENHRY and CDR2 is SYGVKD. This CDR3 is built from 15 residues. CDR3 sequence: CAIRPRVGSTDTQYF. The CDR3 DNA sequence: TGTGCCATCCGGCCCAGGGTTGGGAGCACAGATACGCAGTATTTT.

CDR3 DNA: TGTGCCAGCAGCCCCATCGGGGAGGAAAGCCACTATGGCTACACCTTC. Translation gives CASSPIGEESHYGYTF. This chain connects TRBV5-6 to TRBJ1-2; D unresolved. CDR3 length: 16 residues. Deletions cut 4 bases from V and 3 bases from J, with 19 bases between. CDR1 and CDR2 from the germline V gene are SGHDT and YYEEEE.

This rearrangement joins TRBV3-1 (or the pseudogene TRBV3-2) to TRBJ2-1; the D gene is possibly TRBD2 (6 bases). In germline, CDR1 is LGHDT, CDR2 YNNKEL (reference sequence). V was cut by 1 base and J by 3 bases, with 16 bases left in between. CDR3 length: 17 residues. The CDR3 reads CASSQGPPLASYNEQFF. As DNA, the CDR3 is TGTGCCAGCAGCCAAGGCCCCCCCCTAGCGAGCTACAATGAGCAGTTCTTC.

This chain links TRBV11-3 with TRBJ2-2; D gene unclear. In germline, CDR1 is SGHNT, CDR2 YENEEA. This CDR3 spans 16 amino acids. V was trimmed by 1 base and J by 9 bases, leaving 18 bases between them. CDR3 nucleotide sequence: TGTGCCAGCAGCTTAGTCCCCCGAGTCGGGCCAAGGGAGCTGTTTTTT. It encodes CASSLVPRVGPRELFF.

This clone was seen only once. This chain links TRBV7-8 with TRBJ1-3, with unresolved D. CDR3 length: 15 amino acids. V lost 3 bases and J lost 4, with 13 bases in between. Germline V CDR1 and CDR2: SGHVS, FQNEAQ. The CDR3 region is CASSLRELSGNTIYF. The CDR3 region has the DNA TGTGCCAGCAGCTTGAGGGAACTATCAGGAAACACCATATATTTT.

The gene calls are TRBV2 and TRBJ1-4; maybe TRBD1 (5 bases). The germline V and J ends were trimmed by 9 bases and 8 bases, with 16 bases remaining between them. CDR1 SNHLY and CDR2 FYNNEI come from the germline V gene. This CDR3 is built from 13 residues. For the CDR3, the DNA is TGTGCCAGTTATGGGGGGATTAGGGAAAAACTGTTTTTT. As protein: CASYGGIREKLFF.